The T cell receptor (beta chain) under discussion was sequenced for a study of vaccination and CD4 T cells after COVID-19. Cultured CD4+ T-cell DNA underwent Oncomine TCR Beta short-read sequencing. TCRdb itself ran the PCR reads through MiXCR, one entry per CDR3 protein. Here the sample spans 10,000 to 15,000 distinct CDR3 sequences, approximately 81% being singletons. The germline V gene has CDR1 SGHVS and CDR2 FQNEAQ. The CDR3 has 16 amino acids. V was shortened by 4 bases and J by 2 bases, with 17 bases between the two germline ends. Treatment: approximately nine-day PBMC culture with coronavirus spike peptide pools or control peptides (ViraFEST assay). On this clonotype: Its antigen is not known.

The sequencing used CD4+ T cells from blood, cultured in vitro, collected after SARS-CoV-2 vaccination. The gene calls are TRBV7-8 and TRBJ1-2; D is unclear. This TCR was sampled from a human donor who received a COVID-19 vaccine. The CDR3 DNA sequence: TGTGCCAGCAGCTCGGTAATCGGACGGGGAAACTATGGCTACACCTTC. Translating gives CASSSVIGRGNYGYTF.